These T cell receptor beta chains were read from a single sample in a study of control samples from healthy donors and cancer patients. Clones were sequenced by immunoSEQ multiplex PCR, and TCRdb holds only the in-frame ones, with some missing. This sample has over 150,000 clones, with approximately 94% found just once. Sequences were obtained from blood. The origin of the receptors is a man aged 35 to 55 in good health. Each CDR3 is given with its conserved first and last residue. A D gene is named only where the DNA matches it firmly. The size field is filled for only some rows; it gives once, few, many or a size class.

abundance,j_gene,v_gene,d_gene,CDR3nt,CDR3aa
.,TRBJ1-1,TRBV30,.,TGTGCCCTCTTGGGGGCAGGGTCGAGGACTGAAGCTTTCTTT,CALLGAGSRTEAFF
.,TRBJ1-6,TRBV6-5,TRBD1,TGTGCCAGCAGTTACGACAGGGGCAAGAGTTCACCCCTCCACTTT,CASSYDRGKSSPLHF
once,TRBJ1-2,TRBV5-1,.,TGCGCCAGCAGCTTGGAGGGCATACTAGGTTATGGCTACACCTTC,CASSLEGILGYGYTF
.,TRBJ2-7,TRBV5-5,.,TGTGCCAGCAGCTTGAGGGGCCCGAGCCACGAGCAGTACTTC,CASSLRGPSHEQYF
once,TRBJ1-5,TRBV6-2/TRBV6-3,.,TGTGCCAGCAGTTACTCGACCCGCCGGGATCGCAATCAGCCCCAGCATTTT,CASSYSTRRDRNQPQHF
.,TRBJ1-2,TRBV18,TRBD1,TGTGCCAGCTCACGGAGGGACAGCGAACACTATGGCTACACCTTC,CASSRRDSEHYGYTF
.,TRBJ1-2,TRBV6-5,.,TGTGCCAGCAGTTATCGTCCCGGTTCGACCTTCTATGGCTACACCTTC,CASSYRPGSTFYGYTF
.,TRBJ1-2,TRBV5-1,TRBD1,TGCGCCAGCAGCCCGACGCAGGACAGGGCTGGCTACACCTTC,CASSPTQDRAGYTF
.,TRBJ2-2,TRBV27,TRBD1,TGTGCCAGCAGTCCACAGGGGAGCGGGGAGCTGTTTTTT,CASSPQGSGELFF
.,TRBJ1-2,TRBV3-1/TRBV3-2,.,TGTGCCAGCAGCCCGAATCTTGGGGAGAGGGGTAACTATGGCTACACCTTC,CASSPNLGERGNYGYTF
.,TRBJ2-2,TRBV5-1,.,TGCGCCAGCAGCTTATCCAGCTCGAACACCGGGGAGCTGTTTTTT,CASSLSSSNTGELFF
.,TRBJ1-2,TRBV11-2,TRBD1,TGTGCCAGCAGCTCGAGGGGACAGGGGCCTAACTATGGCTACACCTTC,CASSSRGQGPNYGYTF
once,TRBJ1-4,TRBV7-2,.,TGTGCCAGCAGCTTTGATTTTAATGAAAAACTGTTTTTT,CASSFDFNEKLFF
once,TRBJ1-1,TRBV19,.,TGTGCCAGTACCTGGGGGGCAGGGACTGAAGCTTTCTTT,CASTWGAGTEAFF
.,TRBJ2-5,TRBV19,.,TGTGCCAGTAGTGGGGAAGGGAAAGAGACCCAGTACTTC,CASSGEGKETQYF
.,TRBJ1-1,TRBV30,.,TGTGCCTTGGACGCGACAACACGGGCTTTCTTT,CALDATTRAFF
.,TRBJ2-7,TRBV3-1/TRBV3-2,.,TGTGCCAGCAGCCAAGGGAGGGAAGGGACCTACGAGCAGTACTTC,CASSQGREGTYEQYF
.,TRBJ2-7,TRBV19,.,TGTGCCAGTAGTGGATTCGACGGCTGGGACGAGCAGTACTTC,CASSGFDGWDEQYF
.,TRBJ1-5,TRBV7-9,.,TGTGCCAGCAGCTTAGTCGGGGGGGTCGGTCAGCCCCAGCATTTT,CASSLVGGVGQPQHF
.,TRBJ2-1,TRBV5-1,.,TGCGCCAGCAGCTTGGACAGGGTTGGATATGGGGAGCAGTTCTTC,CASSLDRVGYGEQFF
.,TRBJ2-7,TRBV6-1,.,TGTGCCAGCAGTGAAAGTCTTTACGAGCAGTACTTC,CASSESLYEQYF
.,TRBJ1-1,TRBV9,.,TGTGCCAGCAGCTACAGTGCGAACACTGAAGCTTTCTTT,CASSYSANTEAFF
.,TRBJ1-6,TRBV5-6,TRBD1,TGTGCCAGCATTGGGACAGCGGATAATTCACCCCTCCACTTT,CASIGTADNSPLHF
.,TRBJ1-1,TRBV5-1,.,TGCGCCAGCAGCTCCCAGAACACTGAAGCTTTCTTT,CASSSQNTEAFF
.,TRBJ2-6,TRBV19,TRBD2,TGTGCCAGTAGTATCGGGGGGGCTGGGGCCAACGTCCTGACTTTC,CASSIGGAGANVLTF
.,TRBJ1-5,TRBV6-1,.,TGTGCCAGCGGTGACCCCCCCGGCAATCAGCCCCAGCATTTT,CASGDPPGNQPQHF
.,TRBJ2-1,TRBV28,.,TGTGCCAGCAGTTTCATAAGGAGCTCCTACAATGAGCAGTTCTTC,CASSFIRSSYNEQFF
few,TRBJ1-2,TRBV15,TRBD1,TGTGCCACCAGCAGATCCGACAGGGGGCCCGGCTACACCTTC,CATSRSDRGPGYTF
.,TRBJ2-3,TRBV6-5,.,TGTGCCAGTAGAATCGGCCAGACTAGCACAGATACGCAGTATTTT,CASRIGQTSTDTQYF
once,TRBJ2-3,TRBV6-1,.,TGTGCCAGCAGTGATCTGGGAAGGGGGGCGGATACGCAGTATTTT,CASSDLGRGADTQYF
once,TRBJ2-7,TRBV19,TRBD1,TGTGCCAGTAGTATCGGACAGGGGGCATCCTACGAGCAGTACTTC,CASSIGQGASYEQYF
.,TRBJ2-3,TRBV24-1,.,TGTGCCACCAGTGGCCCTAACACAGATACGCAGTATTTT,CATSGPNTDTQYF
.,TRBJ1-5,TRBV19,.,TGTGCCAGTAGCGCCGGGACTTCGCGCAATCAGCCCCAGCATTTT,CASSAGTSRNQPQHF
once,TRBJ2-3,TRBV4-2,TRBD2,TGTGCCAGCAGCCCCGGACTAGCGGGAGGCACAGATACGCAGTATTTT,CASSPGLAGGTDTQYF
.,TRBJ1-1,TRBV15,.,TGTGCCACCAGCCTCCGTGAGGGGGGGAGGGGAGAGAACACTGAAGCTTTCTTT,CATSLREGGRGENTEAFF
.,TRBJ1-1,TRBV7-9,.,TGTGCCAGCAGCCCCCGGACTGAAGCTTTCTTT,CASSPRTEAFF
.,TRBJ2-3,TRBV19,TRBD2,TGTGCCAGTAGTATAGGACTAGCGGGATCTGGCGATACGCAGTATTTT,CASSIGLAGSGDTQYF
.,TRBJ1-5,TRBV9,.,TGTGCCAGCAGCCTCTCTGACAATCAGCCCCAGCATTTT,CASSLSDNQPQHF
.,TRBJ1-5,TRBV18,.,TGTGCCAGCTGGTCGGGAGAGGGCAATCAGCCCCAGCATTTT,CASWSGEGNQPQHF
.,TRBJ2-1,TRBV7-9,.,TGTGCCAGCAGCTTACAACGCCAGGCCAGGGATGAGCAGTTCTTC,CASSLQRQARDEQFF
.,TRBJ2-1,TRBV6-2/TRBV6-3,.,TGTGCCAGCAGTTACTCGGGGTGGGTTCAGTTCTTC,CASSYSGWVQFF
.,TRBJ1-5,TRBV14,.,TGTGCGAGCTCCCTGGGGGCGAGCAATCAGCCCCAGCATTTT,CASSLGASNQPQHF
once,TRBJ1-5,TRBV6-5,.,TGTGCCAGCACCTCCCCTGGGGGGCTCAATCAGCCCCAGCATTTT,CASTSPGGLNQPQHF
.,TRBJ2-2,TRBV7-9,.,TGTGCCAGCAGTCCCGTTTCGACCGGGGAGCTGTTTTTT,CASSPVSTGELFF
.,TRBJ2-1,TRBV4-1,TRBD2,TGCGCCAGCAGCCCCCTAGCGGGGTTTACGTACAATGAGCAGTTCTTC,CASSPLAGFTYNEQFF
.,TRBJ2-7,TRBV7-2,.,TGTGCCAGCAGCCCAAAGGGCGGCGGCCGGGAGCAGTACTTC,CASSPKGGGREQYF
once,TRBJ1-5,TRBV30,.,TGTGCCTGGAGCGCAGGGGGCAATCAGCCCCAGCATTTT,CAWSAGGNQPQHF
.,TRBJ1-2,TRBV28,.,TGTGCCAGCAGTTTGCCCTTCCTTTATGGCTACACCTTC,CASSLPFLYGYTF
.,TRBJ1-5,TRBV18,.,TGTGCCAGCGGAGGGGGGGGCAATCAGCCCCAGCATTTT,CASGGGGNQPQHF
.,TRBJ1-4,TRBV24-1,.,TGTGCCACCAGTGACCTGGGGGGTGAAAAACTGTTTTTT,CATSDLGGEKLFF
.,TRBJ1-2,TRBV20-1,.,TGCAGTACAGGGCCTTATGGCTACACCTTC,CSTGPYGYTF
.,TRBJ1-4,TRBV4-1,.,TGCGCCAGCAGCCAAGATTGGGGGGAAAAACTGTTTTTT,CASSQDWGEKLFF
.,TRBJ1-2,TRBV18,TRBD1,TGTGCCAGCTCACCGGCGGGGCAGGGGGACTATGGCTACACCTTC,CASSPAGQGDYGYTF
once,TRBJ1-2,TRBV2,.,TGTGCCAGCAGTCCCCGGGACTATACAACCCGCAACTATGGCTACACCTTC,CASSPRDYTTRNYGYTF
.,TRBJ1-1,TRBV19,.,TGTGCCAGTAGTACGGGACCTGAAGCTTTCTTT,CASSTGPEAFF
.,TRBJ1-5,TRBV6-5,TRBD1,TGTGCCAGCACCGCCCGGAACAGGGGAGTACAGCCCCAGCATTTT,CASTARNRGVQPQHF
once,TRBJ1-1,TRBV3-1/TRBV3-2,.,TGTGCCAGCAGCCAATTCGGGGGAAGCACTGAAGCTTTCTTT,CASSQFGGSTEAFF
.,TRBJ1-2,TRBV2,TRBD1,TGTGCCAGCAAGGACAGGGTTGGGGGCTACACCTTC,CASKDRVGGYTF
.,TRBJ1-2,TRBV29-1,.,TGCAGCGCAGGGACGGGGATAGGCTACACCTTC,CSAGTGIGYTF
once,TRBJ2-1,TRBV24-1,TRBD1,TGTGCCACCGCAGGGGGCCCCGGCCGTCCCTACAATGAGCAGTTCTTC,CATAGGPGRPYNEQFF